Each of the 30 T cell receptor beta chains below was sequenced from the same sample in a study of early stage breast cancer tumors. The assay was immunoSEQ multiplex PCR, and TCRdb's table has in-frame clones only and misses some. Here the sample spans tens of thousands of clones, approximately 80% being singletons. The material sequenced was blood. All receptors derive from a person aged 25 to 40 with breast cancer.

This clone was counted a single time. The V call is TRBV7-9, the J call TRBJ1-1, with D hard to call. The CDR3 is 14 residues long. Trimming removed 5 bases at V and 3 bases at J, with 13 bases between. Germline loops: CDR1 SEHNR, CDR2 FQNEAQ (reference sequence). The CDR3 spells CASSPVGFDTEAFF. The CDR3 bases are TGTGCCAGCAGCCCAGTCGGGTTTGACACTGAAGCTTTCTTT.

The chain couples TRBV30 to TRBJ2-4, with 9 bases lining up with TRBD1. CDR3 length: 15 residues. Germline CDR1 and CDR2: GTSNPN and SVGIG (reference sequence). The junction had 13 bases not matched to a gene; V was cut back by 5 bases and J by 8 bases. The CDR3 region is CAWAAGQGRGDIQYF. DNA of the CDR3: TGTGCCTGGGCGGCGGGACAGGGACGGGGGGACATTCAGTACTTC.

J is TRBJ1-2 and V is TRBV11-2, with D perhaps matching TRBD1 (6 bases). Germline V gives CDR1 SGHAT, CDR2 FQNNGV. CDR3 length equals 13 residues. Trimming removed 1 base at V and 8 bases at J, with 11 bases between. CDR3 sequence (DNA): TGTGCCAGCAGCTTAGGTGGGAGGGGGGGCTACACCTTC. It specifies CASSLGGRGGYTF.

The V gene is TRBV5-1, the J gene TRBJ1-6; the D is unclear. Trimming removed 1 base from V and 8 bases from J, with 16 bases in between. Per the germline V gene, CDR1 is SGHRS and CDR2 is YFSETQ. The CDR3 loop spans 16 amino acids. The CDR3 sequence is CASSLLRANQDSPLHF. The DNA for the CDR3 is TGCGCCAGCAGCTTGTTACGCGCGAACCAGGATTCACCCCTCCACTTT.

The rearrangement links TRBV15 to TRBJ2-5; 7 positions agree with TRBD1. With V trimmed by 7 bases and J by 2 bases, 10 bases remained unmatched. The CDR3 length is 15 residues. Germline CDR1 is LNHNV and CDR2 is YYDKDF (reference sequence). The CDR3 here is CATTTGTAWQETQYF. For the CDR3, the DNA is TGTGCCACCACAACCGGGACAGCGTGGCAAGAGACCCAGTACTTC.

The chain's CDR3 is CAWSVGTDTQYF. CDR3 DNA: TGTGCCTGGAGTGTGGGGACAGATACGCAGTATTTT. This chain links TRBV30 with TRBJ2-3; D remains unclear. The germline V gene has CDR1 GTSNPN and CDR2 SVGIG (reference sequence). The CDR3 sequence is 12 residues long. Trimming pared 0 bases from V and 3 bases from J, leaving 4 bases between.

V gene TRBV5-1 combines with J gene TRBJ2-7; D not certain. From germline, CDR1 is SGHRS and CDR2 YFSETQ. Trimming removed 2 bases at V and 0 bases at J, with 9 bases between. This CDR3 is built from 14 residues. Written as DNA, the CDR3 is TGCGCCAGCAGCTTAACCATCCCCTCCTACGAGCAGTACTTC. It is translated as CASSLTIPSYEQYF.

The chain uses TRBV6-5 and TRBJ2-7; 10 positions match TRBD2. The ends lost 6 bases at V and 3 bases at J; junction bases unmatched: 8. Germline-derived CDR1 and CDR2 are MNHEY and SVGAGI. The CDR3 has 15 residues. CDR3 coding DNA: TGTGCCAGCAGCCACAAGCGGGAGGGGTTCTACGAGCAGTACTTC. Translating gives CASSHKREGFYEQYF.

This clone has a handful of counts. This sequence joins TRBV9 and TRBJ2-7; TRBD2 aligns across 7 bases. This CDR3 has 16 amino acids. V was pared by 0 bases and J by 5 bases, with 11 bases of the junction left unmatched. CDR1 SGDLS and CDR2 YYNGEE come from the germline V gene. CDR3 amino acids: CASSVGWGGEKDEQYF. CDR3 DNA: TGTGCCAGCAGCGTAGGATGGGGGGGAGAGAAGGACGAGCAGTACTTC.

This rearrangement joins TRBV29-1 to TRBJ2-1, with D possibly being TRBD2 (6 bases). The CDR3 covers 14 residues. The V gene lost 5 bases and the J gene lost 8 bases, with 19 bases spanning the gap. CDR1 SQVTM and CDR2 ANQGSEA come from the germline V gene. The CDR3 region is CSVSLALDGDEQFF. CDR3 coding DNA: TGCAGCGTTTCACTAGCTCTAGATGGGGATGAGCAGTTCTTC.

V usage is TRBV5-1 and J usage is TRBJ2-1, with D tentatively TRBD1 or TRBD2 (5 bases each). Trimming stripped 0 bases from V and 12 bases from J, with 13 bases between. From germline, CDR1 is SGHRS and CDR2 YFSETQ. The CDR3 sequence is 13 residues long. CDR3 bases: TGCGCCAGCAGCTTGGCGGGGCTCACCGGGCAGTTCTTC. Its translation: CASSLAGLTGQFF. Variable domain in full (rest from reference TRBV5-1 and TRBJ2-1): KAGVTQTPRYLIKTRGQQVTLSCSPISGHRSVSWYQQTPGQGLQFLFEYFSETQRNKGNFPGRFSGRQFSNSRSEMNVSTLELGDSALYLCASSLAGLTGQFFGPGTRLTVL.

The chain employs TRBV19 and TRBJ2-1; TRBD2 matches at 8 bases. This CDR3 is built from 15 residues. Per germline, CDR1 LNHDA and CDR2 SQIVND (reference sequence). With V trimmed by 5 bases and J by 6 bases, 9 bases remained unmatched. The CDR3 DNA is TGTGCCAGTAGTCCGAAGCGGGAGCTCGGCAATGAGCAGTTCTTC. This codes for CASSPKRELGNEQFF.

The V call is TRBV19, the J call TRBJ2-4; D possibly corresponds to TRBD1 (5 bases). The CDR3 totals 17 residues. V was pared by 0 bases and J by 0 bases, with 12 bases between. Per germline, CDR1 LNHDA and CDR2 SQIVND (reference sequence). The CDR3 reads CASSIDGHILAKNIQYF. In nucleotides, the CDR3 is TGTGCCAGTAGTATAGACGGACACATACTAGCCAAAAACATTCAGTACTTC.

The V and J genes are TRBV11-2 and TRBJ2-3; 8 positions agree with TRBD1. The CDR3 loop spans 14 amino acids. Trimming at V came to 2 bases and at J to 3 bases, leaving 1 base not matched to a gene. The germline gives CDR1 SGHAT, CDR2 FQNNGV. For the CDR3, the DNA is TGTGCCAGCAGCTTAAACAGGGGGACAGATACGCAGTATTTT. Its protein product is CASSLNRGTDTQYF.

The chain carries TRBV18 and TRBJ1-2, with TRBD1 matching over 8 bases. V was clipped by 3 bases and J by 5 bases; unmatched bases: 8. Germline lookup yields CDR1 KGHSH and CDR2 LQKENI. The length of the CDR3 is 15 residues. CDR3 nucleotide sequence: TGTGCCAGCTCACCTGAGAGGGACAGGAGATATGGCTACACCTTC. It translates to CASSPERDRRYGYTF.

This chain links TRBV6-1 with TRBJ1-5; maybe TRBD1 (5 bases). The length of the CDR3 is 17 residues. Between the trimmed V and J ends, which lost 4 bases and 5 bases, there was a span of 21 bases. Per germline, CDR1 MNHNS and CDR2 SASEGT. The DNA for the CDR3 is TGTGCCAGCAGTGCGCTTCCCGGGACCGACACCTATCAGCCCCAGCATTTT. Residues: CASSALPGTDTYQPQHF.

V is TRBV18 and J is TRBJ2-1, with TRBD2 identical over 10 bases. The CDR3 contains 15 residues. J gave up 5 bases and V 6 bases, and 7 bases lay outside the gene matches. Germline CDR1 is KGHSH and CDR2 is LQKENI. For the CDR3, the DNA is TGTGCCAGCTCCCTACTAGCGGGATGGGACAATGAGCAGTTCTTC. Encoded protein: CASSLLAGWDNEQFF.

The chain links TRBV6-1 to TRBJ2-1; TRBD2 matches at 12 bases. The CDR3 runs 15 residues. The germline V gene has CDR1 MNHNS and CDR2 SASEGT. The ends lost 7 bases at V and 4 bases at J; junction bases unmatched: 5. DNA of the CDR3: TGTGCCAGCACCGTCGGGACTAGCGGGTACAATGAGCAGTTCTTC. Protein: CASTVGTSGYNEQFF.

CDR3 coding DNA: TGTGCCTGTTCGGGGGGGACGGGGGATACGCAGTATTTT. Translating it yields CACSGGTGDTQYF. V and J are TRBV30 and TRBJ2-3; 8 bases are shared with TRBD2. Germline V gene data show CDR1 as GTSNPN and CDR2 as SVGIG (reference sequence). This CDR3 region has 13 residues. Trimming removed 6 bases from V and 6 bases from J; junction bases left unmatched: 8.

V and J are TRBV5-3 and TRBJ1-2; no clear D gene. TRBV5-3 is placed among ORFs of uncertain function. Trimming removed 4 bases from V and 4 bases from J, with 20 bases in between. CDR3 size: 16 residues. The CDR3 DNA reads TGTGCCAGAAGCGGATGTTGGGTGGGCCCAATCTATGGCTACACCTTC. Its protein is CARSGCWVGPIYGYTF.

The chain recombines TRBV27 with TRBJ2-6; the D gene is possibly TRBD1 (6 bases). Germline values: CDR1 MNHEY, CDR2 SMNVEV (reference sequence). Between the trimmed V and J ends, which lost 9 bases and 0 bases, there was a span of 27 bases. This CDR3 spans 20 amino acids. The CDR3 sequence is CARIPPTGLLNISGANVLTF. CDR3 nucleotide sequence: TGTGCCAGGATTCCCCCCACAGGGTTGTTAAATATCTCTGGGGCCAACGTCCTGACTTTC.

The CDR3 loop is CASSPYWADISYEQYF. The CDR3 DNA sequence: TGTGCCAGCAGCCCATATTGGGCAGACATCTCCTACGAGCAGTACTTC. The chain employs TRBV11-2 and TRBJ2-7, with no clear D. The CDR3 extends over 16 amino acids. CDR1 SGHAT and CDR2 FQNNGV come from the germline V gene. The V end lost 5 bases, the J end lost 0 bases, and 17 bases lay between the germline ends.

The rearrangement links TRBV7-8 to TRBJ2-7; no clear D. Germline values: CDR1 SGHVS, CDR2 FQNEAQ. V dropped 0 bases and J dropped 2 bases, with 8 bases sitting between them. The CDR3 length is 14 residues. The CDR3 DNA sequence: TGTGCCAGCAGCTTAGCAGTCGTCGCCTACGAGCAGTACTTC. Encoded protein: CASSLAVVAYEQYF.

In DNA form, the CDR3 reads TGCGCCAGCAGCCTGGAGGGGGACAGTCAGTCCTACGAGCAGTACTTC. Translated: CASSLEGDSQSYEQYF. The chain uses TRBV5-1 and TRBJ2-7; maybe TRBD1 (7 bases). The CDR3 is 16 amino acids. The germline V and J ends were trimmed by 4 bases and 1 base, with 18 bases remaining between them. CDR1 is SGHRS, CDR2 YFSETQ, per germline.

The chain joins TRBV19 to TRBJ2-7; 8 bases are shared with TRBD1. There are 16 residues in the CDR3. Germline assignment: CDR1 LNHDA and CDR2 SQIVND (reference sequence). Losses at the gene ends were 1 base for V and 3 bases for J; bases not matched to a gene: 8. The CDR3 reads CASSIAGQGALYEQYF. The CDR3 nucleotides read TGTGCCAGTAGTATAGCGGGGCAGGGGGCACTCTACGAGCAGTACTTC.

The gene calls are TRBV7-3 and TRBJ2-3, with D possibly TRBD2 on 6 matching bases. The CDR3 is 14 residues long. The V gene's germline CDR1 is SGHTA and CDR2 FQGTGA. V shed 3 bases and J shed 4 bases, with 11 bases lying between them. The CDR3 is CASSLGGTPDTQYF. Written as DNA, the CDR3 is TGTGCCAGCAGCTTGGGCGGGACTCCAGATACGCAGTATTTT. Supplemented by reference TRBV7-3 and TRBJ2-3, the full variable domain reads GAGVSQTPSNKVTEKGKYVELRCDPISGHTALYWYRQSLGQGPEFLIYFQGTGAADDSGLPNDRFFAVRPEGSVSTLKIQRTERGDSAVYLCASSLGGTPDTQYFGPGTRLTVL.

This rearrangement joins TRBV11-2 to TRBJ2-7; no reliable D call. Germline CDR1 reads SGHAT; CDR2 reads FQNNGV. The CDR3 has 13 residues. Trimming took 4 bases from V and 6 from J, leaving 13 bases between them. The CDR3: CASSSLSGAEQYF. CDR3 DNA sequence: TGTGCCAGCAGCTCTCTTTCCGGAGCCGAGCAGTACTTC.

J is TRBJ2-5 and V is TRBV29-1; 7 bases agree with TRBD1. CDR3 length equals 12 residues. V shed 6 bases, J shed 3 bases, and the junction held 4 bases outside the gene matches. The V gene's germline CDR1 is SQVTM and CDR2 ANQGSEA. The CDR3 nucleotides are TGCAGCGTCGGGACAGACGAAGAGACCCAGTACTTC. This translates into CSVGTDEETQYF. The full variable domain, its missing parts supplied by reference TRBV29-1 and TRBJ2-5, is SAVISQKPSRDICQRGTSLTIQCQVDSQVTMMFWYRQQPGQSLTLIATANQGSEATYESGFVIDKFPISRPNLTFSTLTVSNMSPEDSSIYLCSVGTDEETQYFGPGTRLLVL.

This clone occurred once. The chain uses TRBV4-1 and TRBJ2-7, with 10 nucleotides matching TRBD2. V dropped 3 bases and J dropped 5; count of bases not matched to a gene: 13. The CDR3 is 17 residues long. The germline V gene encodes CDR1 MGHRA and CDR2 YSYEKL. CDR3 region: CASSHRTPSGSRNEQYF. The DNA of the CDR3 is TGCGCCAGCAGCCACCGTACCCCTAGCGGGAGTAGGAACGAGCAGTACTTC.

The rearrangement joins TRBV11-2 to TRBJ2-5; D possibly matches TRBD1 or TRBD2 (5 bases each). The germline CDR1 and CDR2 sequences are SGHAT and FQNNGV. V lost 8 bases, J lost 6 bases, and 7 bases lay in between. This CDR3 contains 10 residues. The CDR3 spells CASGGKTQYF. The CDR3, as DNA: TGTGCCAGCGGGGGAAAGACCCAGTACTTC.